This TCR beta chain was sequenced in a study of Graves' ophthalmopathy and Graves' hyperthyroidism. The germline V gene has CDR1 GTSNPN and CDR2 SVGIG (reference sequence). Trimming cost V 2 bases and J 0 bases, with 1 base left between them. This CDR3 comprises 12 residues. Amplifying from RNA transcripts, the study obtained TCR beta CDR3 regions. Second-round multiplex PCR came after a first-round RT-PCR that employed HTBI primers. MiXCR was run by TCRdb on the multiplex PCR reads, yielding one entry per CDR3 protein. The sample includes 200,000 to 250,000 distinct CDR3 sequences, 20% to 25% of them seen just once. A duration under 3 months, NOSPECS ≥4, CAS ≥3 and moderate-to-severe activity characterized the donors with ophthalmopathy. In this sample, this clonotype turned up many times.

The sample was peripheral blood. The clonotype was recovered from a woman in her forties or fifties with Graves' ophthalmopathy. This chain joins TRBV30 and TRBJ2-2, with no clear D. The CDR3 spells CAWSPNTGELFF. The CDR3 bases are TGTGCCTGGAGTCCGAACACCGGGGAGCTGTTTTTT.